One sample yielded the 11 T cell receptor beta chains listed below, sequenced in a study of T-cell memory formation after mild COVID-19. TCRdb recomputed calls from the 5' RACE reads with MiXCR, one row per CDR3 protein. This table holds under 450,000 distinct CDR3 sequences, 14% found once. Specimen: PBMCs or a T cell subset sorted from them (not recorded which). Every receptor here comes from a man aged 18 to 35 who had mild COVID-19 (a few samples of this study predate the infection). Cell type and time point are not known.

The genes are TRBV5-1 and TRBJ2-3; D gene unclear. CDR1 and CDR2 from the germline V gene are SGHRS and YFSETQ. The CDR3 runs 14 residues. With 7 bases removed from V and 1 base from J, the gap between germline ends came to 13 bases. CDR3 nucleotides: TGCGCCAGCTATAATAATCTCCGCACAGATACGCAGTATTTT. This translates into CASYNNLRTDTQYF.

The chain uses TRBV7-2 and TRBJ1-1, with D possibly being TRBD1 (5 bases). CDR1 is SGHTA and CDR2 is FQGNSA in the germline V gene. This CDR3 has 15 residues. The V end lost 3 bases, the J end lost 4 bases, and 15 bases lay between the germline ends. CDR3 sequence reads: CASSFSYGGSTEAFF. CDR3 in DNA: TGTGCCAGCAGCTTCTCCTATGGGGGGAGCACTGAAGCTTTCTTT.

This clonotype was found a few times. This rearrangement joins TRBV4-3 to TRBJ2-1; D unclear. Germline V CDR1 and CDR2: LGHNA, YSLEER. V dropped 4 bases and J dropped 7 bases, with 17 bases sitting between them. This CDR3 is 15 amino acids long. The CDR3 sequence: CASSPEFKTRNEQFF. For the CDR3, the DNA is TGCGCCAGCAGCCCAGAGTTTAAGACCCGAAATGAGCAGTTCTTC.

This chain uses TRBV9 with TRBJ2-1; D gene ambiguous. Between the trimmed V and J ends, which lost 1 base and 1 base, there was a span of 9 bases. The CDR3 is 15 amino acids. Germline CDR1 and CDR2: SGDLS and YYNGEE. The CDR3 loop reads CASSVLAVSYNEQFF. In DNA, the CDR3 is TGTGCCAGCAGCGTATTAGCAGTTTCCTACAATGAGCAGTTCTTC.

This clonotype was picked up a small number of times. The rearrangement links TRBV5-6 to TRBJ2-1; 12 bases map to TRBD2. CDR1 and CDR2 (germline): SGHDT, YYEEEE. The CDR3 has 16 amino acids. V lost 2 bases and J lost 3; bases outside the gene matches: 3. The CDR3 region has the DNA TGTGCCAGCAGCTTTCAGACTAGCGGGGGCTACAATGAGCAGTTCTTC. It is translated as CASSFQTSGGYNEQFF.

The rearrangement uses TRBV19 and TRBJ1-1; 7 bases agree with TRBD1. Looked up from germline, CDR1 is LNHDA and CDR2 is SQIVND (reference sequence). V lost 6 bases, J lost 1 base, and 5 bases stayed unmatched. The length of the CDR3 is 14 residues. The DNA for the CDR3 is TGTGCCAGTAGACCGGGACAGTGGAACACTGAAGCTTTCTTT. This sequence encodes CASRPGQWNTEAFF.

The CDR3 DNA is TGTGCCAGCAGTCAATCCCCCCTGCGGACAGGAATTTCGGGAAACATTCAGTACTTC. This translates into CASSQSPLRTGISGNIQYF. The chain joins TRBV6-2 or TRBV6-3 to TRBJ2-4; 7 positions agree with TRBD1. This CDR3 spans 19 amino acids. Trimming at V came to 5 bases and at J to 6 bases, leaving 22 bases not matched to a gene. Germline values: CDR1 MNHEY, CDR2 SVGEGT.

This clonotype appeared a few times. This chain connects TRBV2 to TRBJ2-2; the D is unclear. Germline CDR1 reads SNHLY; CDR2 reads FYNNEI. The CDR3 contains 14 residues. V lost 0 bases to trimming and J lost 6 bases, with 8 bases between them. The CDR3 nucleotides are TGTGCCAGCAGTGAAGCCGAGGCTTCCGGGGAGCTGTTTTTT. It codes for CASSEAEASGELFF.

The rearrangement joins TRBV15 to TRBJ1-1; the D gene is possibly TRBD1 (5 bases). Germline V gene data show CDR1 as LNHNV and CDR2 as YYDKDF (reference sequence). The V gene lost 0 bases and the J gene lost 0 bases, with 11 bases spanning the gap. This CDR3 comprises 16 residues. The DNA for the CDR3 is TGTGCCACCAGCAGAGACCCCGCAGGGATGAACACTGAAGCTTTCTTT. Residues: CATSRDPAGMNTEAFF.

This clonotype showed up just a few times. The V call is TRBV5-6, the J call TRBJ2-1; tentatively, D is TRBD2 (6 bases). Between the trimmed V and J ends, which lost 4 bases and 8 bases, there was a span of 19 bases. The CDR3 spans 15 residues. Germline V gene data show CDR1 as SGHDT and CDR2 as YYEEEE. The CDR3 loop is CASSQKLLRDYEQFF. The CDR3, as DNA: TGTGCCAGCAGCCAAAAACTGCTCAGGGACTATGAGCAGTTCTTC.

The chain joins TRBV18 to TRBJ1-2, with D uncertain. The germline V gene encodes CDR1 KGHSH and CDR2 LQKENI. Trimming took 3 bases from V and 8 from J, leaving 16 bases between them. This CDR3 has 14 amino acids. The CDR3 sequence: CASSPLGSAEGYTF. CDR3 nucleotides: TGTGCCAGCTCACCCCTGGGGTCCGCAGAAGGCTACACCTTC.